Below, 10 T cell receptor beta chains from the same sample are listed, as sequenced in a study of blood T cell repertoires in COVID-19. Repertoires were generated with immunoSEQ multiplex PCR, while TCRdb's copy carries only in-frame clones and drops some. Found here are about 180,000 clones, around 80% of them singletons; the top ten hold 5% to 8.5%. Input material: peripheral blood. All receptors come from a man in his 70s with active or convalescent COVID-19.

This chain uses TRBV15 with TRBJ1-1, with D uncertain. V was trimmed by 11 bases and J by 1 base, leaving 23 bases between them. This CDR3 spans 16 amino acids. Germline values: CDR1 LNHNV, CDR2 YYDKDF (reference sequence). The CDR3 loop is CAAPGKPTRGNTEAFF. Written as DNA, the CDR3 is TGTGCCGCGCCCGGCAAGCCAACACGGGGGAACACTGAAGCTTTCTTT.

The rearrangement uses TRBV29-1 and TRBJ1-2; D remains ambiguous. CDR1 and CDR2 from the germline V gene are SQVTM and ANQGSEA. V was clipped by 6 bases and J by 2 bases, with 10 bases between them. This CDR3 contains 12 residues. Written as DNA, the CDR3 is TGCAGCGTCGCGGTAGAGAACTATGGCTACACCTTC. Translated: CSVAVENYGYTF.

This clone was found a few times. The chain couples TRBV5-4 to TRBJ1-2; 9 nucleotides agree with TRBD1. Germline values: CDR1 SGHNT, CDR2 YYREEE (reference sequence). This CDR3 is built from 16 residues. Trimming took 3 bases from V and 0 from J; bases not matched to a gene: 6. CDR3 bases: TGTGCCAGCAGCTCCAAGACAGGGGGGACTAACTATGGCTACACCTTC. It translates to CASSSKTGGTNYGYTF.

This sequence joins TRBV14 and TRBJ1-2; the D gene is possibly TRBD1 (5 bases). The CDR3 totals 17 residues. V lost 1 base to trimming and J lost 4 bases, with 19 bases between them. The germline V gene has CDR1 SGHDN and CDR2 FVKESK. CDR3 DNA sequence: TGTGCCAGCAGCCAAGGAAGCCCCCCGACAGATTTCTATGGCTACACCTTC. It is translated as CASSQGSPPTDFYGYTF.

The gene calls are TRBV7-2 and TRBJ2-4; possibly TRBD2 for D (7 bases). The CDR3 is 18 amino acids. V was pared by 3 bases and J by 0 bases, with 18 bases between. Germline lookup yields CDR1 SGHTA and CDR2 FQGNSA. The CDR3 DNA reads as TGTGCCAGCAGCTTGGCCGGGGGGCGAGTCTTAGCCAAAAACATTCAGTACTTC. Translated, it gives CASSLAGGRVLAKNIQYF.

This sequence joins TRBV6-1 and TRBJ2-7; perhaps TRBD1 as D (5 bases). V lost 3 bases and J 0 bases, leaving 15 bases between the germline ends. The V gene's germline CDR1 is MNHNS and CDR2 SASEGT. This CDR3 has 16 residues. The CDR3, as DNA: TGTGCCAGCAGTGACGATTGGACACCAGCCTCCTACGAGCAGTACTTC. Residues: CASSDDWTPASYEQYF.

The CDR3 nucleotides read TGTGCCAGCAGCAAAGGGACAGGGGGATATGGCTACACCTTC. Protein: CASSKGTGGYGYTF. The V call is TRBV9, the J call TRBJ1-2, with 11 nucleotides matching TRBD1. Germline loops: CDR1 SGDLS, CDR2 YYNGEE. The CDR3 sequence is 14 residues long. V lost 4 bases to trimming and J lost 5 bases; unmatched junction nucleotides: 4.

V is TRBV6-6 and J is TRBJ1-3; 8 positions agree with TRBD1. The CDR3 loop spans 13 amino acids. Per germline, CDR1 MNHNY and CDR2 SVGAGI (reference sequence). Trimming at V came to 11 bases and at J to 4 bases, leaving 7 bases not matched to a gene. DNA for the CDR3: TGTGCCGTCGACAGGGGCTCGGGAAACACCATATATTTT. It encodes CAVDRGSGNTIYF.

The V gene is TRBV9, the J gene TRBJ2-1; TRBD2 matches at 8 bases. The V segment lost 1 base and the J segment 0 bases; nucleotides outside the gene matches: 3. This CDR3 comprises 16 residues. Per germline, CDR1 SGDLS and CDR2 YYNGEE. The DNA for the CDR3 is TGTGCCAGCAGCGTAACTAGCGGTTCCTCCTACAATGAGCAGTTCTTC. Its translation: CASSVTSGSSYNEQFF.

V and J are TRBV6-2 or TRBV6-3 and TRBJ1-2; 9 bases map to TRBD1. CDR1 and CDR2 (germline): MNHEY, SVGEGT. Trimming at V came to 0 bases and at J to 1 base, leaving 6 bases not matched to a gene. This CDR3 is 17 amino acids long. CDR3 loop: CASSYSGTGLFNYGYTF. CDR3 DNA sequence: TGTGCCAGCAGTTACTCCGGGACAGGGCTTTTTAACTATGGCTACACCTTC.